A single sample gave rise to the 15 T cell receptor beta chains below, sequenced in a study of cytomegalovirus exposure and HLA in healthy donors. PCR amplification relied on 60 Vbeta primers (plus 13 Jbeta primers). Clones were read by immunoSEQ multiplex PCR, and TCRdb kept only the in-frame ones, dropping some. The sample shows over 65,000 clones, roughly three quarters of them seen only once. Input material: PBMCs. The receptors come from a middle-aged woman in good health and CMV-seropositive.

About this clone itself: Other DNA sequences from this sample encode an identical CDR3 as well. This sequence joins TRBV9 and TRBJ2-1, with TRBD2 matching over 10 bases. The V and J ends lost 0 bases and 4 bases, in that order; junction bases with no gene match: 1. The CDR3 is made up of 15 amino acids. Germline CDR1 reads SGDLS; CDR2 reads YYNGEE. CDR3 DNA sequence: TGTGCCAGCAGCGTAGCACTAGCGGGGTACAATGAGCAGTTCTTC. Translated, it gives CASSVALAGYNEQFF. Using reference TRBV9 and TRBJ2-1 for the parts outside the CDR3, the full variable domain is DSGVTQTPKHLITATGQRVTLRCSPRSGDLSVYWYQQSLDQGLQFLIQYYNGEERAKGNILERFSAQQFPDLHSELNLSSLELGDSALYFCASSVALAGYNEQFFGPGTRLTVL.

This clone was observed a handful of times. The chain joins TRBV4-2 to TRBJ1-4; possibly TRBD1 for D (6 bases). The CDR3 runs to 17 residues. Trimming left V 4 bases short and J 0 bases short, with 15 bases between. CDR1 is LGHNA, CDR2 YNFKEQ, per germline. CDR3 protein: CASSRVPGQPTNEKLFF. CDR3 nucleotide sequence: TGTGCCAGCAGCCGAGTCCCTGGACAGCCAACTAATGAAAAACTGTTTTTT.

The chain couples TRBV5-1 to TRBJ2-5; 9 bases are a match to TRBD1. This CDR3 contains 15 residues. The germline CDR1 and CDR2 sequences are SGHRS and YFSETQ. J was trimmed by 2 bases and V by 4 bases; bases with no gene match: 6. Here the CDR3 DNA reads TGCGCCAGCAGCCCCGGACAGGGGTCACAAGAGACCCAGTACTTC. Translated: CASSPGQGSQETQYF.

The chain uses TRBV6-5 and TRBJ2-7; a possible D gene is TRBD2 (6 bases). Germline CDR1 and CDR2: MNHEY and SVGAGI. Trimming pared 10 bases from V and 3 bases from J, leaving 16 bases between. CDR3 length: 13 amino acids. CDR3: CATFVLSGYEQYF. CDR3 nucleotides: TGTGCCACCTTCGTACTTAGCGGCTACGAGCAGTACTTC.

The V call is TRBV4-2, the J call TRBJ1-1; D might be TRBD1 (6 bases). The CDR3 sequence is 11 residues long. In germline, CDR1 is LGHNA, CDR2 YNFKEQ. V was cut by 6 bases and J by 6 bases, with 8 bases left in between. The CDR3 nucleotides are TGTGCCAGCAGTGGGGGCCCTGAAGCTTTCTTT. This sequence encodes CASSGGPEAFF.

CDR3 loop: CASSQGVSLAGETQYF. CDR3 sequence (DNA): TGCGCCAGCAGCCAGGGGGTATCGTTAGCGGGAGAGACCCAGTACTTC. The chain recombines TRBV4-3 with TRBJ2-5, with 7 bases matching TRBD2. Trimming cost V 3 bases and J 4 bases; bases outside gene matches: 11. The CDR3 runs 16 residues. CDR1 and CDR2 from the germline V gene are LGHNA and YSLEER.

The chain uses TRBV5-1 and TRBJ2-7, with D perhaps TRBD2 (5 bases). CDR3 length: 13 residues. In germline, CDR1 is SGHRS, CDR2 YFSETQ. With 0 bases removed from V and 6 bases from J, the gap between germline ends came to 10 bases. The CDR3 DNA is TGCGCCAGCAGCTTGGAAACGGGATTCGAGCAGTACTTC. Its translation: CASSLETGFEQYF. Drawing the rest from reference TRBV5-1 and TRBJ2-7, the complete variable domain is KAGVTQTPRYLIKTRGQQVTLSCSPISGHRSVSWYQQTPGQGLQFLFEYFSETQRNKGNFPGRFSGRQFSNSRSEMNVSTLELGDSALYLCASSLETGFEQYFGPGTRLTVT.

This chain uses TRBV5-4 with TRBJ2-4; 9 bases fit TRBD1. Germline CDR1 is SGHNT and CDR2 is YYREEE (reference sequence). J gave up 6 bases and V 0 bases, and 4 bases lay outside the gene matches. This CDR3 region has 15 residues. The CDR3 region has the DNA TGTGCCAGCAGCTTGGGGGGGACAGGGAGAAACATTCAGTACTTC. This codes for CASSLGGTGRNIQYF.

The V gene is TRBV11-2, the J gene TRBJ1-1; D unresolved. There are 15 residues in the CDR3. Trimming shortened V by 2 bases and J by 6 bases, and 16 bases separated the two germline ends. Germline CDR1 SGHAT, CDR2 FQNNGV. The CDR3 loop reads CASSLMRMGGSEAFF. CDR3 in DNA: TGTGCCAGCAGCTTAATGAGGATGGGAGGGTCTGAAGCTTTCTTT.

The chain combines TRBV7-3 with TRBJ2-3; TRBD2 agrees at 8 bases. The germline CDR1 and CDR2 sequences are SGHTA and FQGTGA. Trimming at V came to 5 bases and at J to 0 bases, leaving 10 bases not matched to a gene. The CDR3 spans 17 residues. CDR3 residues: CASSRRGSGTSTDTQYF. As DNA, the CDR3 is TGTGCCAGCAGCCGACGGGGTAGCGGGACTAGCACAGATACGCAGTATTTT. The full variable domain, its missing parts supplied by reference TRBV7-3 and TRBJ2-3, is GAGVSQTPSNKVTEKGKYVELRCDPISGHTALYWYRQSLGQGPEFLIYFQGTGAADDSGLPNDRFFAVRPEGSVSTLKIQRTERGDSAVYLCASSRRGSGTSTDTQYFGPGTRLTVL.

CDR3 in amino acids: CATTGLGSYEQYF. The CDR3 DNA follows: TGTGCGACGACAGGGCTCGGTTCCTACGAGCAGTACTTC. This chain joins TRBV27 and TRBJ2-7, with 7 bases identical to TRBD1. Per germline, CDR1 MNHEY and CDR2 SMNVEV (reference sequence). The CDR3 contains 13 residues.

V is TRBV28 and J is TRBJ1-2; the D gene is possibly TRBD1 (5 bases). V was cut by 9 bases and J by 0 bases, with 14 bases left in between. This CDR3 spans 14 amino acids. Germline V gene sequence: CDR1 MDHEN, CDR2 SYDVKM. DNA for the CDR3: TGTGCCAGTAGGGGACTATTTCCTAACTATGGCTACACCTTC. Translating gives CASRGLFPNYGYTF.

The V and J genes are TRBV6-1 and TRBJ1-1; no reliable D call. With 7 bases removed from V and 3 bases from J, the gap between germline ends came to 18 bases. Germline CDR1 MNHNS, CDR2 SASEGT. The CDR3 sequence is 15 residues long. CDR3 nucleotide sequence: TGTGCCAGCACTCGGCACCTAGTAGAGGACACTGAAGCTTTCTTT. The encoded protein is CASTRHLVEDTEAFF.

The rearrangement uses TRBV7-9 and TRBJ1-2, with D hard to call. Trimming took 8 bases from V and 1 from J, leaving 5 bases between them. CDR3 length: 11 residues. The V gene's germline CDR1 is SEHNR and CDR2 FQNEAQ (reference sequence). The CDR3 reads CASGGNYGYTF. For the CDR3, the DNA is TGTGCCAGCGGCGGTAACTATGGCTACACCTTC.

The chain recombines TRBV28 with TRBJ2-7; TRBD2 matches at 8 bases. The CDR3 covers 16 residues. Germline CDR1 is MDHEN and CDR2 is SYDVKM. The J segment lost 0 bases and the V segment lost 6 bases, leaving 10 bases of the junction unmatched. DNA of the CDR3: TGTGCCAGCAGACCCATAGCGGGACCCCTCTCCTACGAGCAGTACTTC. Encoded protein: CASRPIAGPLSYEQYF.